One sample yielded the 9 T cell receptor beta chains listed below, sequenced in a study of T cell responses to AZD1222 COVID-19 vaccine. Assay: immunoSEQ multiplex PCR; the TCRdb copy retains only in-frame clones and omits some. The repertoire holds about 150,000 clones, with approximately 83% as singletons. The source material was peripheral blood, sampled on day 0 of AZD1222 vaccination. The receptors here all came from an adult in good health.

The gene calls are TRBV9 and TRBJ1-3, with D hard to call. Trimming pared 3 bases from V and 9 bases from J, leaving 13 bases between. This CDR3 has 13 residues. Germline loops: CDR1 SGDLS, CDR2 YYNGEE. DNA of the CDR3: TGTGCCAGCAGCGAAGGCTCGTCGGCCACCATATATTTT. Its translation is CASSEGSSATIYF.

The chain carries TRBV5-8 and TRBJ1-2, with a weak D call TRBD1 (6 bases). V dropped 0 bases and J dropped 3 bases, with 12 bases sitting between them. This CDR3 spans 15 amino acids. Germline V lookup: CDR1 SGHTS, CDR2 YDEGEE. CDR3 DNA: TGTGCCAGCAGCTTGGAACAGGGCGGGTACTATGGCTACACCTTC. Protein product: CASSLEQGGYYGYTF.

The V call is TRBV24-1, the J call TRBJ2-3, with TRBD2 matching 9 bases. The CDR3 runs to 17 residues. V lost 1 base to trimming and J lost 3 bases; unmatched junction nucleotides: 7. The germline V gene encodes CDR1 KGHDR and CDR2 SFDVKD. The chain's CDR3 is CATSDFGGGALTDTQYF. In DNA form, the CDR3 reads TGTGCCACCAGTGATTTCGGCGGGGGGGCGCTGACAGATACGCAGTATTTT.

The chain employs TRBV10-2 and TRBJ2-1, with D possibly being TRBD1 or TRBD2 (5 bases each). This CDR3 contains 12 residues. CDR1 WSHSY and CDR2 SAAADI come from the germline V gene. V was clipped by 9 bases and J by 9 bases, with 15 bases between them. The CDR3 sequence is CASSNGAGEQFF. The CDR3, as DNA: TGCGCCAGTTCAAACGGGGCGGGTGAGCAGTTCTTC.

The J gene is TRBJ2-1, the V gene TRBV12-3 or TRBV12-4, with D perhaps TRBD2 (6 bases). The CDR3 extends over 12 amino acids. V was clipped by 6 bases and J by 10 bases, with 13 bases between them. The CDR3 bases are TGTGCCAGCAGCCCTTTGCGGGGAGAGCAGTTCTTC. This codes for CASSPLRGEQFF.

V is TRBV5-5 and J is TRBJ1-4; D is undetermined. This CDR3 region has 13 residues. Germline V CDR1 and CDR2: SGHKS, YYEKEE (reference sequence). V lost 5 bases to trimming and J lost 3 bases, with 8 bases between them. The CDR3 DNA reads as TGTGCCAGCAGTGTCGCGGCTAATGAAAAACTGTTTTTT. Its translation is CASSVAANEKLFF. Using reference TRBV5-5 and TRBJ1-4 for the parts outside the CDR3, the full variable domain is DAGVTQSPTHLIKTRGQQVTLRCSPISGHKSVSWYQQVLGQGPQFIFQYYEKEERGRGNFPDRFSARQFPNYSSELNVNALLLGDSALYLCASSVAANEKLFFGSGTQLSVL.

The chain recombines TRBV14 with TRBJ1-2; D is ambiguous. The CDR3 consists of 13 residues. Trimming stripped 3 bases from V and 9 bases from J, with 14 bases between. Looked up from germline, CDR1 is SGHDN and CDR2 is FVKESK. The CDR3 protein is CASSHRTVRSYTF. The CDR3 nucleotides are TGTGCCAGCAGCCACAGGACGGTGAGAAGCTACACCTTC.

Turning to this clone: At one end the junction does not follow the germline gene, possibly because of a read error. The chain uses TRBV19 and TRBJ1-2; 9 nucleotides match TRBD1. The CDR3 has 14 amino acids. CDR1 and CDR2 from the germline V gene are LNHDA and SQIVND (reference sequence). The CDR3 DNA reads TGTGCCAGTAGTGTCGACAGGGGGGAGTTTGGCTACACCTTT. The encoded protein is CASSVDRGEFGYTF.

This chain joins TRBV7-9 and TRBJ2-1; 11 positions match TRBD2. This CDR3 is 14 amino acids long. V shed 7 bases, J shed 9 bases, and the junction held 8 bases outside the gene matches. The V gene's germline CDR1 is SEHNR and CDR2 FQNEAQ (reference sequence). The CDR3 bases are TGTGCCAGCACCCTGACTAGCGGGGAATCTGAGCAGTTCTTC. This translates into CASTLTSGESEQFF.